Each of the 7 T cell receptor beta chains below was sequenced from the same sample in a study of cytomegalovirus exposure and HLA in healthy donors. 60 Vbeta and 13 Jbeta primers were used in PCR. Generated by immunoSEQ multiplex PCR, the TCRdb table keeps only in-frame clones and is missing some. The sample lists about 130,000 clones, roughly three quarters seen once, with about 1.7% in the top ten. Sequenced input: PBMCs. These TCRs come from a woman aged 40 to 50 in good health and CMV-seronegative.

This clone was observed a few times. The chain has TRBV5-1 and TRBJ1-4; D is undetermined. V was pared by 4 bases and J by 4 bases, with 14 bases between. Per germline, CDR1 SGHRS and CDR2 YFSETQ. The CDR3 covers 15 residues. The CDR3 nucleotides are TGCGCCAGCAGCCAAGGGTCGGGGTATAATGAAAAACTGTTTTTT. This codes for CASSQGSGYNEKLFF.

The rearrangement joins TRBV19 to TRBJ2-7; 9 bases agree with TRBD1. This CDR3 has 15 residues. V lost 4 bases to trimming and J lost 6 bases; unmatched junction nucleotides: 10. The germline V gene encodes CDR1 LNHDA and CDR2 SQIVND (reference sequence). The CDR3 DNA reads TGTGCCAGTAGTACCACCGGGACAGGGATTTTCGAGCAGTACTTC. This encodes CASSTTGTGIFEQYF.

This clone has more than one count but fewer than ten. As DNA, the CDR3 is TGTGCCAGTCATCCCAGCGGGGGATACAATGAGCAGTTCTTC. Translating it yields CASHPSGGYNEQFF. The chain uses TRBV27 and TRBJ2-1, with TRBD2 identical over 8 bases. V shed 9 bases and J 4 bases; nucleotides not matched to a gene: 8. CDR3 length equals 14 residues. Germline V gives CDR1 MNHEY, CDR2 SMNVEV (reference sequence).

CDR3 residues: CSAADTLGAYGYTF. For the CDR3, the DNA is TGCAGCGCCGCGGACACCTTGGGCGCTTATGGCTACACCTTC. V is TRBV29-1 and J is TRBJ1-2; D might be TRBD1 (5 bases). The ends were cut back, 7 bases at V and 5 bases at J, with 20 bases in the middle. The CDR3 loop spans 14 amino acids. Germline CDR1 reads SQVTM; CDR2 reads ANQGSEA.

The V call is TRBV7-2, the J call TRBJ1-1, with a possible D match to TRBD1 (5 bases). The CDR3 has 14 amino acids. The germline V gene encodes CDR1 SGHTA and CDR2 FQGNSA. Trimming took off 5 bases at V and 4 bases at J, with 14 bases between the two ends. The CDR3 DNA reads TGTGCCAGCAGCCAGAACGTGGGGGGCACTGAAGCTTTCTTT. The encoded protein is CASSQNVGGTEAFF. The full variable domain, with the rest looked up from reference TRBV7-2 and TRBJ1-1, is GAGVSQSPSNKVTEKGKDVELRCDPISGHTALYWYRQSLGQGLEFLIYFQGNSAPDKSGLPSDRFSAERTGGSVSTLTIQRTQQEDSAVYLCASSQNVGGTEAFFGQGTRLTVV.

The CDR3 coding sequence is TGTGCCAGCAGCCGCCCTTCTAGCGGGAGGCCCGCCTACGAGCAGTACTTC. The encoded protein is CASSRPSSGRPAYEQYF. The rearrangement uses TRBV13 and TRBJ2-7; 11 bases are shared with TRBD2. Germline CDR1 and CDR2: PRHDT and FYEKMQ (reference sequence). The CDR3 loop spans 17 amino acids. The junction had 11 bases not matched to a gene; V was cut back by 5 bases and J by 2 bases.

V gene TRBV5-1 combines with J gene TRBJ2-3; D is perhaps TRBD2 (6 bases). The CDR3 runs to 16 residues. The germline V and J ends were trimmed by 0 bases and 0 bases, with 11 bases remaining between them. Germline CDR1 reads SGHRS; CDR2 reads YFSETQ. The CDR3 spells CASSLVEGLSTDTQYF. DNA for the CDR3: TGCGCCAGCAGCTTGGTAGAGGGACTTAGCACAGATACGCAGTATTTT.